This TCR beta chain was recovered during a study of shared clonotypes between healthy human individuals. Looking at the study overall: CD8 memory received one plate per donor, CD8 naive two, CD4 memory three and CD4 naive three. Study outcomes and limitations: Non-shared clonotypes displayed generation probabilities falling below those of clonotypes present in all four donors.

This clone was counted once. Its antigen is not identified. This CDR3 is built from 17 residues. V lost 3 bases, J lost 1 base, and 19 bases lay in between. In germline, CDR1 is MDHEN, CDR2 SYDVKM. The authors split each subset's genomic DNA evenly across several immunoSEQ plates. Assay: immunoSEQ multiplex PCR; the TCRdb copy retains only in-frame clones and omits some. The sample holds about 700,000 clones, around 72% seen once. This clonotype was obtained from a woman aged 30 to 39 in good health. The specimen was memory CD4+ T cells sorted from blood. Subset noted: CD45RA-negative fraction. J is TRBJ2-7 and V is TRBV28; a possible D gene is TRBD2 (5 bases). CDR3 protein: CASSFKRVLGRSYEQYF. CDR3 nucleotide sequence: TGTGCCAGCAGTTTCAAACGAGTACTAGGAAGGTCCTACGAGCAGTACTTC. The full variable domain, in which reference TRBV28 and TRBJ2-7 provide the parts outside the CDR3, is DVKVTQSSRYLVKRTGEKVFLECVQDMDHENMFWYRQDPGLGLRLIYFSYDVKMKEKGDIPEGYSVSREKKERFSLILESASTNQTSMYLCASSFKRVLGRSYEQYFGPGTRLTVT.